This TCR beta chain was sequenced for a study of blood T cell repertoires in COVID-19. The assay was immunoSEQ multiplex PCR, and TCRdb's table has in-frame clones only and misses some. This sample has about 100,000 clones, with almost 85% found just once. Sequenced: peripheral blood. The clonotype originates from a middle-aged man with active or convalescent COVID-19.

CDR3 loop: CATSDSGQFDTQYF. CDR3 in DNA: TGTGCCACCAGTGACTCCGGACAGTTCGATACGCAGTATTTT. The V and J genes are TRBV24-1 and TRBJ2-3, with D possibly TRBD1 on 6 matching bases. The CDR3 totals 14 residues. Germline CDR1 reads KGHDR; CDR2 reads SFDVKD. The ends were cut back, 4 bases at V and 6 bases at J, with 13 bases in the middle.